The next 2 T cell receptor beta chains were all read from a single sample in a study of Ad26.COV2.S vaccination and SARS-CoV-2 variants. Sample treatment: around 19 received Ad26.COV2.S at low or high dose, single or two shots; roughly 5 received placebo; per-sample allocation not given. Sample collection was performed on day 63 after the first vaccine or placebo injection. The data were produced by immunoSEQ multiplex PCR, yet TCRdb's version contains in-frame clones alone and is incomplete. This table holds roughly 300,000 clones, around 88% found once. The material was peripheral blood, obtained in a trial of Ad26.COV2.S vaccine versus placebo. These receptors originate from a person aged 18 to 65 who received the Ad26.COV2.S COVID-19 vaccine or a placebo.

The rearrangement uses TRBV18 and TRBJ1-1, with TRBD1 matching over 7 bases. Per germline, CDR1 KGHSH and CDR2 LQKENI. CDR3 length equals 14 residues. The V gene end was trimmed by 0 bases and the J gene end by 8 bases; junction bases not matched to a gene: 6. The CDR3, as DNA: TGTGCCAGCTCACCACCCGACAGGGCGAGGGAAGCTTTCTTT. Encoded protein: CASSPPDRAREAFF.

The chain links TRBV27 to TRBJ1-5; no firm D call. Germline V CDR1 and CDR2: MNHEY, SMNVEV (reference sequence). The CDR3 loop spans 13 amino acids. V lost 5 bases to trimming and J lost 10 bases, with 15 bases between them. The CDR3 loop is CASSPFTTHPQHF. Here the CDR3 DNA reads TGTGCCAGCAGTCCGTTTACCACGCATCCCCAGCATTTT.